The 12 T cell receptor beta chains reported below all come from one sample, sequenced in a study of T cell responses to AZD1222 COVID-19 vaccine. Sequencing was performed with immunoSEQ multiplex PCR; in TCRdb, only in-frame clones are kept and a portion is missing. There are some 69,000 clones in the sample; 85% occur only once, and roughly 19% lies in the top ten. Material: peripheral blood, obtained on day 0 of AZD1222 vaccination. The receptors derive from an adult in good health.

This clone was detected once. This chain links TRBV14 with TRBJ2-2; 12 bases are a match to TRBD2. The germline gives CDR1 SGHDN, CDR2 FVKESK. The CDR3 runs to 19 residues. V was clipped by 4 bases and J by 6 bases; unmatched bases: 15. The CDR3 region has the DNA TGTGCCAGCAGCCCCTTTCCTCCTAGCGGGGGGGAGAGAGCCGGGGAGCTGTTTTTT. This encodes CASSPFPPSGGERAGELFF.

This clone counts as medium-sized. The gene calls are TRBV7-3 and TRBJ1-1, with a tentative D call TRBD1 (5 bases). Germline V lookup: CDR1 SGHTA, CDR2 FQGTGA. The CDR3 is 13 residues long. Trimming took off 3 bases at V and 5 bases at J, with 10 bases between the two ends. The CDR3 sequence is CASSFGGWTEAFF. As DNA, the CDR3 is TGTGCCAGCAGCTTTGGGGGGTGGACTGAAGCTTTCTTT.

The rearrangement uses TRBV7-3 and TRBJ1-6; D is ambiguous. V shed 1 base and J shed 3 bases, with 10 bases lying between them. This CDR3 region has 16 residues. The germline CDR1 and CDR2 sequences are SGHTA and FQGTGA. Here the CDR3 reads CASSLRPVLYNSPLHF. The CDR3 DNA reads as TGTGCCAGCAGCTTAAGGCCGGTGCTCTATAATTCACCCCTCCACTTT.

The chain combines TRBV5-3 with TRBJ1-2; a weak D match, TRBD1 (5 bases). TRBV5-3 is an open reading frame, and its role is uncertain. The V gene lost 3 bases and the J gene lost 0 bases, with 30 bases spanning the gap. The CDR3 consists of 21 residues. The CDR3, as DNA: TGTGCCAGAAGCTACAACAGGAGGGTTTTGCAGCCTACTACAGCTAACTATGGCTACACCTTC. This translates into CARSYNRRVLQPTTANYGYTF.

The chain is built from TRBV28 and TRBJ1-2; 9 nucleotides align to TRBD1. CDR1 is MDHEN and CDR2 is SYDVKM in the germline V gene. Trimming took 3 bases from V and 3 from J; bases not matched to a gene: 2. The CDR3 extends over 14 amino acids. The CDR3 DNA reads as TGTGCCAGCAGTTTGGGGGACAGGGACTATGGCTACACCTTC. It translates to CASSLGDRDYGYTF.

This clone showed up just once. The rearrangement uses TRBV6-5 and TRBJ1-5; a weak D match, TRBD1 (6 bases). The CDR3 contains 16 residues. The V and J ends lost 0 bases and 4 bases respectively, with 13 bases between them. CDR1 MNHEY and CDR2 SVGAGI come from the germline V gene. CDR3 sequence reads: CASSYSGGGRNQPQHF. The CDR3 nucleotides are TGTGCCAGCAGTTACTCGGGTGGGGGCAGGAATCAGCCCCAGCATTTT.

The genes are TRBV20-1 and TRBJ2-7; TRBD2 matches at 9 bases. The V gene's germline CDR1 is DFQATT and CDR2 SNEGSKA (reference sequence). The CDR3 has 13 amino acids. The ends lost 3 bases at V and 2 bases at J; junction bases unmatched: 2. This CDR3 reads CSASLAGTYEQYF. DNA of the CDR3: TGCAGTGCTAGTCTAGCGGGGACCTACGAGCAGTACTTC.

This clone was seen only a few times. The chain links TRBV12-5 to TRBJ1-3; 9 positions match TRBD1. Germline assignment: CDR1 LGHNT and CDR2 FRNRAP. V was pared by 7 bases and J by 4 bases, with 8 bases of the junction left unmatched. The CDR3 length is 15 residues. CDR3 in DNA: TGTGCTAGTGCCACGACCGGGACAGGGGGAAACACCATATATTTT. Protein: CASATTGTGGNTIYF.

The chain is built from TRBV12-3 or TRBV12-4 and TRBJ2-7, with D maybe TRBD2 (5 bases). Trimming left V 7 bases short and J 0 bases short, with 10 bases between. CDR3 size: 13 residues. The CDR3 DNA follows: TGTGCCAGCACCCGGGGTTACTCCTACGAGCAGTACTTC. Translation: CASTRGYSYEQYF.

The genes are TRBV29-1 and TRBJ2-6; 10 bases are shared with TRBD1. Looked up from germline, CDR1 is SQVTM and CDR2 is ANQGSEA. V lost 1 base to trimming and J lost 3 bases; unmatched junction nucleotides: 9. The CDR3 is 18 residues long. CDR3 protein: CSVEGGRQGASGANVLTF. In DNA form, the CDR3 reads TGCAGCGTTGAAGGGGGTAGACAGGGGGCTAGTGGGGCCAACGTCCTGACTTTC.

This sequence joins TRBV11-3 and TRBJ2-3; 7 positions match TRBD2. The V gene's germline CDR1 is SGHNT and CDR2 YENEEA. CDR3 length equals 16 residues. Trimming removed 2 bases from V and 1 base from J; junction bases left unmatched: 6. In DNA, the CDR3 is TGTGCCAGCAGCTTATCATCAAGCGGGGGCACAGATACGCAGTATTTT. It specifies CASSLSSSGGTDTQYF.

This rearrangement joins TRBV6-5 to TRBJ1-1, with TRBD1 matching 9 bases. Germline CDR1 MNHEY, CDR2 SVGAGI. The trim removed 6 bases at V and 1 base at J, leaving 3 bases unmatched. This CDR3 comprises 14 residues. CDR3 in amino acids: CASREGQGNTEAFF. CDR3 sequence (DNA): TGTGCCAGCAGGGAGGGACAGGGGAACACTGAAGCTTTCTTT.